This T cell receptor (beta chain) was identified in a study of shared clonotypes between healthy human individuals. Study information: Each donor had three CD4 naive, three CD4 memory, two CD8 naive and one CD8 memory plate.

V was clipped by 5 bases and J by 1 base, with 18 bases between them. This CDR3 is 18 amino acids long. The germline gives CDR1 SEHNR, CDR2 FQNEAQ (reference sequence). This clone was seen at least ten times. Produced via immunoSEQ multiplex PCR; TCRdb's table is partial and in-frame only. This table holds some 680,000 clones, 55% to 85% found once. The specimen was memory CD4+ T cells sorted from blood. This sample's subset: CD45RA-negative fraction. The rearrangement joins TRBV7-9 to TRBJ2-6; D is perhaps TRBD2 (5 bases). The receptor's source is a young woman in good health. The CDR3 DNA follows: TGTGCCAGCAGCCAAAACAGTCACGGGGAATCTGGGGCCAACGTCCTGACTTTC. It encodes CASSQNSHGESGANVLTF.